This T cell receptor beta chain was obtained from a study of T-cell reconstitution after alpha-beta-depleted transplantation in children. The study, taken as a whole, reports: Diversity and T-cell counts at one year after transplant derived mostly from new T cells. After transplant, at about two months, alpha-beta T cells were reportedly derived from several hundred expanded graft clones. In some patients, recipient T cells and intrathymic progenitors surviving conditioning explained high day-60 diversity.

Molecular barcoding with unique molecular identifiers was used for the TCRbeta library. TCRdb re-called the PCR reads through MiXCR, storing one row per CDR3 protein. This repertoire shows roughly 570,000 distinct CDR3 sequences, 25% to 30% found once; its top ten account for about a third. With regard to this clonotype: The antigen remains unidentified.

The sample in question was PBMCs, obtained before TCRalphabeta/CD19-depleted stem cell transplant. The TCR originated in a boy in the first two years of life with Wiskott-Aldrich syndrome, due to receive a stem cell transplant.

This CDR3 is CASSPPGLATGDTQYF. In DNA form, the CDR3 reads TGTGCCAGCAGCCCTCCGGGACTAGCGACGGGAGATACGCAGTATTTT. The rearrangement joins TRBV4-2 to TRBJ2-3; 10 positions match TRBD2. The CDR3 is 16 amino acids. The ends lost 4 bases at V and 5 bases at J; junction bases unmatched: 9. The germline gives CDR1 LGHNA, CDR2 YNFKEQ.